Presented here are 29 T cell receptor beta chains from one specimen sequenced in a study of beta chain features in type 1 diabetes. Overall study findings and caveats: Among all four CD4+ subsets, Type 1 diabetes patients had TCRB CDR3s that were moderately but significantly shorter.

The study reverse transcribed the entire isolated RNA, so it sequenced expressed TCRB transcripts. Sequenced by immunoSEQ multiplex PCR; TCRdb stores in-frame clones only, minus some. Here the sample spans over 300,000 clones, approximately 9.7% being singletons. These TCRs are of unknown antigen specificity. The source material was central memory CD4+ T cells from blood. These receptors originate from a man aged 25-45 years with type 1 diabetes.

V and J are TRBV28 and TRBJ1-2; 7 bases fit TRBD1. V shed 7 bases and J 4 bases; nucleotides not matched to a gene: 12. Germline CDR1 MDHEN, CDR2 SYDVKM. CDR3 length: 15 amino acids. The CDR3 protein is CASIDEPGQLYGYTF. CDR3 bases: TGTGCCAGCATCGACGAGCCGGGACAGCTCTATGGCTACACCTTC.

The chain couples TRBV27 to TRBJ1-6; D gene uncertain. The CDR3 is made up of 13 amino acids. The germline V and J ends were trimmed by 2 bases and 9 bases, with 8 bases remaining between them. Germline V gene data show CDR1 as MNHEY and CDR2 as SMNVEV (reference sequence). The CDR3 reads CASSLERGSPLHF. For the CDR3, the DNA is TGTGCCAGCAGTTTAGAGCGGGGTTCACCCCTCCACTTT.

There are many counts of this clone. This chain joins TRBV7-8 and TRBJ1-6, with D tentatively TRBD1 (5 bases). CDR3 size: 12 residues. Trimming took off 6 bases at V and 8 bases at J, with 8 bases between the two ends. CDR1 is SGHVS, CDR2 FQNEAQ, per germline. CDR3 in amino acids: CASRLGDSPLHF. As DNA, the CDR3 is TGTGCCAGCAGACTAGGGGATTCACCCCTCCACTTT.

This clone was detected many times. The sample carries other DNA sequences with the same CDR3. The chain has TRBV7-9 and TRBJ2-6; D is possibly TRBD1 (6 bases). Germline CDR1 and CDR2: SEHNR and FQNEAQ (reference sequence). V shed 5 bases and J shed 4 bases, with 12 bases lying between them. This CDR3 has 15 residues. CDR3 amino acids: CASSLSGAGANVLTF. CDR3 DNA sequence: TGTGCCAGCAGCCTGTCAGGGGCAGGGGCCAACGTCCTGACTTTC.

A note on this clone: Other DNA sequences within the sample encode an identical CDR3. V and J are TRBV18 and TRBJ2-3; 11 bases fit TRBD2. Looked up from germline, CDR1 is KGHSH and CDR2 is LQKENI. The CDR3 loop spans 15 amino acids. J gave up 2 bases and V 3 bases, and 1 base lay outside the gene matches. CDR3 sequence: CASSPGLAVTDTQYF. The CDR3 nucleotides are TGTGCCAGCTCACCGGGACTAGCGGTCACAGATACGCAGTATTTT.

CDR3 residues: CASSSPQGKKNYGYTF. Here the CDR3 DNA reads TGTGCCAGCAGCTCTCCTCAGGGTAAAAAGAACTATGGCTACACCTTC. The chain combines TRBV5-6 with TRBJ1-2; D might be TRBD1 (5 bases). With 3 bases removed from V and 2 bases from J, the gap between germline ends came to 17 bases. This CDR3 region has 16 residues. The germline V gene encodes CDR1 SGHDT and CDR2 YYEEEE.

In DNA, the CDR3 is TGTGCCATCAGCTGGGCAGGGGGCCCCGACTCTGGAAACACCATATATTTT. Translating gives CAISWAGGPDSGNTIYF. The V gene is TRBV10-3, the J gene TRBJ1-3; 8 bases match TRBD1. Germline V gene data show CDR1 as ENHRY and CDR2 as SYGVKD. V lost 6 bases and J lost 0; bases outside the gene matches: 10. The length of the CDR3 is 17 residues.

This clone was detected a few times. V is TRBV7-9 and J is TRBJ1-2; 9 bases match TRBD1. J lost 7 bases, V lost 5 bases, and 8 bases had no gene match. CDR1 is SEHNR, CDR2 FQNEAQ, per germline (reference sequence). The CDR3 extends over 14 amino acids. CDR3 amino acids: CASSPGTGLGGYTF. The CDR3 DNA reads TGTGCCAGCAGCCCAGGGACAGGGTTGGGTGGCTACACCTTC.

The chain combines TRBV7-2 with TRBJ2-1; 11 bases align to TRBD2. J lost 3 bases, V lost 1 base, and 2 bases had no gene match. Germline V gene sequence: CDR1 SGHTA, CDR2 FQGNSA. The CDR3 runs 16 residues. The CDR3 here is CASSLDTSGGYNEQFF. The CDR3 DNA is TGTGCCAGCAGCTTAGATACTAGCGGGGGCTACAATGAGCAGTTCTTC.

This clone came up many times. The sample carries other DNA sequences with the same CDR3. The chain combines TRBV19 with TRBJ1-1, with 7 bases that match TRBD1. The CDR3 is 15 amino acids. The V segment lost 4 bases and the J segment 0 bases; nucleotides outside the gene matches: 5. Germline V gene sequence: CDR1 LNHDA, CDR2 SQIVND (reference sequence). The DNA of the CDR3 is TGTGCCAGTAGTACGACAGGGAGGATGAACACTGAAGCTTTCTTT. Translating gives CASSTTGRMNTEAFF.

The chain employs TRBV10-2 and TRBJ1-1; 11 bases match TRBD1. Germline-derived CDR1 and CDR2 are WSHSY and SAAADI. There are 14 residues in the CDR3. Trimming cost V 5 bases and J 5 bases; bases outside gene matches: 4. For the CDR3, the DNA is TGCGCCAGCAGTCCCGGACAGGGGGCGACTGAAGCTTTCTTT. Protein: CASSPGQGATEAFF.

This clone was found a few times. This chain uses TRBV19 with TRBJ2-5; possible D gene TRBD1, 7 bases. CDR1 LNHDA and CDR2 SQIVND come from the germline V gene (reference sequence). V dropped 3 bases and J dropped 5 bases, with 16 bases sitting between them. This CDR3 contains 15 residues. The CDR3: CASSIRAGGTETQYF. The CDR3 DNA sequence: TGTGCCAGTAGTATTAGGGCAGGGGGGACGGAGACCCAGTACTTC.

The rearrangement joins TRBV5-1 to TRBJ2-7; a weak D match, TRBD2 (5 bases). The CDR3 is 15 residues long. The V gene's germline CDR1 is SGHRS and CDR2 YFSETQ. V lost 0 bases and J lost 7, with 17 bases in between. DNA of the CDR3: TGCGCCAGCAGCTTGGCGACGTCCGGGAACCGGGAGCAGTACTTC. Its protein is CASSLATSGNREQYF.

In this sample, this clone turned up a few times. This chain connects TRBV7-2 to TRBJ2-3; TRBD2 aligns across 7 bases. The trim removed 1 base at V and 4 bases at J, leaving 8 bases unmatched. This CDR3 is 16 amino acids long. Per germline, CDR1 SGHTA and CDR2 FQGNSA. CDR3 DNA sequence: TGTGCCAGCAGCTTAGTAGGCGGGGGACCCCCAGATACGCAGTATTTT. This encodes CASSLVGGGPPDTQYF.

This clone showed up just a few times. The rearrangement uses TRBV5-4 and TRBJ2-3, with 10 bases matching TRBD2. Per the germline V gene, CDR1 is SGHNT and CDR2 is YYREEE (reference sequence). The trim removed 5 bases at V and 4 bases at J, leaving 10 bases unmatched. CDR3 length equals 16 residues. The CDR3 loop reads CASSLTASGGPDTQYF. In nucleotides, the CDR3 is TGTGCCAGCAGTCTGACGGCTAGCGGGGGACCAGATACGCAGTATTTT. Based on the CDR3 plus reference TRBV5-4 and TRBJ2-3, the full variable domain is ETGVTQSPTHLIKTRGQQVTLRCSSQSGHNTVSWYQQALGQGPQFIFQYYREEENGRGNFPPRFSGLQFPNYSSELNVNALELDDSALYLCASSLTASGGPDTQYFGPGTRLTVL.

The rearrangement joins TRBV7-2 to TRBJ2-5; tentatively, D is TRBD1 (5 bases). Germline V lookup: CDR1 SGHTA, CDR2 FQGNSA. The CDR3 totals 15 residues. Trimming took 5 bases from V and 5 from J, leaving 18 bases between them. The chain's CDR3 is CASSPAGADGETQYF. CDR3 DNA: TGTGCCAGCAGCCCAGCTGGGGCGGATGGTGAGACCCAGTACTTC.

The chain links TRBV28 to TRBJ1-1; D is perhaps TRBD1 (6 bases). Germline loops: CDR1 MDHEN, CDR2 SYDVKM. The CDR3 covers 15 residues. V was cut by 4 bases and J by 4 bases, with 16 bases left in between. Here the CDR3 reads CASSSAQGRGTEAFF. DNA for the CDR3: TGTGCCAGCAGTTCAGCACAGGGAAGGGGCACTGAAGCTTTCTTT.

The sample holds a few counts of this clone. The rearrangement uses TRBV6-5 and TRBJ2-7; the D is unclear. The CDR3 contains 14 residues. Germline-derived CDR1 and CDR2 are MNHEY and SVGAGI. V lost 2 bases and J 2 bases, leaving 10 bases between the germline ends. The CDR3 is CASSYLAITYEQYF. Here the CDR3 DNA reads TGTGCCAGCAGTTACCTTGCGATCACCTACGAGCAGTACTTC.

This chain links TRBV5-4 with TRBJ2-7, with D unresolved. V gave up 3 bases and J gave up 3 bases, with 13 bases separating them. The CDR3 length is 14 residues. CDR1 and CDR2 from the germline V gene are SGHNT and YYREEE (reference sequence). CDR3 sequence (DNA): TGTGCCAGCAGCTCCCAAGCGAAGGTCTACGAGCAGTACTTC. Encoded protein: CASSSQAKVYEQYF.

This clone has just a few counts. This same CDR3 is encoded by further DNA sequences in the sample. The chain joins TRBV5-1 to TRBJ1-1; 7 bases are shared with TRBD1. Trimming cost V 2 bases and J 2 bases; bases outside gene matches: 3. The CDR3 covers 14 residues. The germline gives CDR1 SGHRS, CDR2 YFSETQ. The CDR3 DNA reads as TGCGCCAGCAGCTTCCAGGGGGAAAACACTGAAGCTTTCTTT. Translation gives CASSFQGENTEAFF. Looking up the rest from reference TRBV5-1 and TRBJ1-1 gives the full variable domain: KAGVTQTPRYLIKTRGQQVTLSCSPISGHRSVSWYQQTPGQGLQFLFEYFSETQRNKGNFPGRFSGRQFSNSRSEMNVSTLELGDSALYLCASSFQGENTEAFFGQGTRLTVV.

Only a few counts were recorded for this clone. The J gene is TRBJ2-1, the V gene TRBV4-3, with TRBD2 identical over 7 bases. The trim removed 0 bases at V and 9 bases at J, leaving 11 bases unmatched. Looked up from germline, CDR1 is LGHNA and CDR2 is YSLEER. There are 16 residues in the CDR3. The CDR3 loop reads CASSQDFRGELREQFF. The CDR3 coding sequence is TGCGCCAGCAGCCAAGACTTCCGGGGGGAATTGCGTGAGCAGTTCTTC.

V and J are TRBV10-3 and TRBJ2-3, with D possibly matching TRBD1 (6 bases). Trimming removed 4 bases from V and 3 bases from J, with 14 bases in between. CDR1 and CDR2 (germline): ENHRY, SYGVKD. The CDR3 consists of 15 residues. The CDR3 nucleotides read TGTGCCATCAGTGGGGCAGGGGAAGGTACAGATACGCAGTATTTT. It codes for CAISGAGEGTDTQYF.

In its sample, this clone was seen many times. V gene TRBV7-4 combines with J gene TRBJ1-5; D gene uncertain. The V end was cut by 1 base, the J end by 6 bases, with 13 bases between. This CDR3 spans 15 amino acids. Germline values: CDR1 SGHVT, CDR2 SQSDAQ. In DNA form, the CDR3 reads TGTGCCAGCAGCTTAGAGGTAGAGGGAGCTCAGCCCCAGCATTTT. Residues: CASSLEVEGAQPQHF.

V and J are TRBV29-1 and TRBJ2-3; D gene uncertain. The CDR3 is 15 residues long. The germline CDR1 and CDR2 sequences are SQVTM and ANQGSEA. V lost 0 bases, J lost 2 bases, and 12 bases lay in between. For the CDR3, the DNA is TGCAGCGTTGAAGATCCCGATAGCCCCACAGATACGCAGTATTTT. As protein: CSVEDPDSPTDTQYF.

The V gene is TRBV30, the J gene TRBJ1-6; TRBD1 matches at 9 bases. This CDR3 contains 15 residues. V was pared by 1 base and J by 7 bases, with 5 bases of the junction left unmatched. Germline CDR1 is GTSNPN and CDR2 is SVGIG (reference sequence). The CDR3 bases are TGTGCCTGGAGTGCCCCGGGGACAGGGAATTCACCCCTCCACTTT. It codes for CAWSAPGTGNSPLHF.

This chain joins TRBV11-2 and TRBJ2-5; D unclear. CDR1 and CDR2 from the germline V gene are SGHAT and FQNNGV. This CDR3 region has 12 residues. V shed 3 bases and J shed 5 bases, with 7 bases lying between them. The CDR3, as DNA: TGTGCCAGCAGCTTGGAGAGGGAGACCCAGTACTTC. This codes for CASSLERETQYF.

This clone was seen a handful of times. This chain connects TRBV28 to TRBJ1-1; D is possibly TRBD1 (6 bases). V was clipped by 3 bases and J by 1 base, with 15 bases between them. This CDR3 is 16 amino acids long. In germline, CDR1 is MDHEN, CDR2 SYDVKM. DNA of the CDR3: TGTGCCAGCAGTTTGGCGGGGGCCCGGCGGAACACTGAAGCTTTCTTT. Its translation is CASSLAGARRNTEAFF.

This clone appeared a few times. This chain connects TRBV27 to TRBJ2-3; perhaps TRBD1 as D (5 bases). Germline CDR1 and CDR2: MNHEY and SMNVEV (reference sequence). The V end lost 6 bases, the J end lost 4 bases, and 11 bases lay between the germline ends. The CDR3 runs to 13 residues. CDR3 nucleotides: TGTGCCAGCAGATTCAGGGTGCCAGATACGCAGTATTTT. Translation: CASRFRVPDTQYF.

The chain joins TRBV9 to TRBJ1-4; no firm D call. Trimming removed 0 bases from V and 1 base from J, with 4 bases in between. CDR1 and CDR2 (germline): SGDLS, YYNGEE. The CDR3 is 14 amino acids. In nucleotides, the CDR3 is TGTGCCAGCAGCGTAGAAGGAACTAATGAAAAACTGTTTTTT. It yields the protein CASSVEGTNEKLFF.